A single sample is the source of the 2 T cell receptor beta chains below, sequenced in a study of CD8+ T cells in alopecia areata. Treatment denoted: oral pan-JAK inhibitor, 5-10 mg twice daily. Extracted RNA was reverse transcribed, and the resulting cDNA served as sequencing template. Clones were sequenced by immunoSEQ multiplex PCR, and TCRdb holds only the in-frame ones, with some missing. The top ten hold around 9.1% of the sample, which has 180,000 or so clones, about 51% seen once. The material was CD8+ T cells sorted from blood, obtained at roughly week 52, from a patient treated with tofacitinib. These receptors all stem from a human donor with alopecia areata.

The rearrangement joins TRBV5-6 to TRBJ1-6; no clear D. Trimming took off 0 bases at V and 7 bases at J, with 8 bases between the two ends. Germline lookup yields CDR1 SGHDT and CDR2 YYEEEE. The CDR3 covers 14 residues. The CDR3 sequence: CASSLGFGNSPLHF. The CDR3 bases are TGTGCCAGCAGCTTGGGATTTGGGAATTCACCCCTCCACTTT. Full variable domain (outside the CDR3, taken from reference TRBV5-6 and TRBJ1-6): DAGVTQSPTHLIKTRGQQVTLRCSPKSGHDTVSWYQQALGQGPQFIFQYYEEEERQRGNFPDRFSGHQFPNYSSELNVNALLLGDSALYLCASSLGFGNSPLHFGNGTRLTVT.

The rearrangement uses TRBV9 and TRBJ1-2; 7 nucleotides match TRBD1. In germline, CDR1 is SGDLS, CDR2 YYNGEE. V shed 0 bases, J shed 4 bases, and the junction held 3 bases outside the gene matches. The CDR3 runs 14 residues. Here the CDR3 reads CASSVGDSFYGYTF. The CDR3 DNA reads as TGTGCCAGCAGCGTAGGGGACAGCTTCTATGGCTACACCTTC. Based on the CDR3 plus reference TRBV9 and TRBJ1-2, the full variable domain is DSGVTQTPKHLITATGQRVTLRCSPRSGDLSVYWYQQSLDQGLQFLIQYYNGEERAKGNILERFSAQQFPDLHSELNLSSLELGDSALYFCASSVGDSFYGYTFGSGTRLTVV.